The rows below give T cell receptor beta chains drawn from one sample of a study of Graves' ophthalmopathy and Graves' hyperthyroidism. MiXCR, applied by TCRdb to the multiplex PCR reads, yields one record per CDR3 protein. Among about 210,000 distinct CDR3 sequences listed, under 30% were seen once. Material for sequencing was peripheral blood. Receptors originate from a man aged 50-60 years with Graves' ophthalmopathy. Both conserved end residues are part of each CDR3. The D gene is left open where the match is weak. Expanded clones are given a class, and other clones once, few, many or no size at all.

d_call	v_call	j_call	clone_size	cdr3_nt	cdr3_aa
TRBD1	TRBV28	TRBJ2-5	many	TGTGCCAGCAGTTTGGGACAGCTAGAGACCCAGTACTTC	CASSLGQLETQYF
.	TRBV27	TRBJ1-2	.	TGTGCCAGCAGTTTAACAGGAAATCGTTACACCTTC	CASSLTGNRYTF
.	TRBV7-2	TRBJ1-1	.	TGTGCCAGCAGCTCTAACCGAAGGGGTGAAGCTTTCTTT	CASSSNRRGEAFF
.	TRBV6-2/TRBV6-3	TRBJ2-5	many	TGTGCCAGCACCCGGGCCTTACCCAGCGGGACCCAGTACTTC	CASTRALPSGTQYF
TRBD1	TRBV28	TRBJ2-7	once	TGTGCCAGCAGTTTTGTACGCGGACAGGGTGGTACCGAGCAGTACTTC	CASSFVRGQGGTEQYF
.	TRBV6-5	TRBJ2-5	many	TGTGCCAGCACTCGATTTTTAGGTGAACAAGAGACCCAGTACTTC	CASTRFLGEQETQYF
TRBD1	TRBV29-1	TRBJ2-5	many	TGCAGCGCAGGGGGTTTCCAAGAGACCCAGTACTTC	CSAGGFQETQYF
TRBD1	TRBV27	TRBJ2-7	many	TGTGCCAGCAGTTTAGGAGGACAGGGGTCCTACGAGCAGTACTTC	CASSLGGQGSYEQYF
.	TRBV6-1	TRBJ1-2	many	TGTGCCAGCAGTGAACGGGGCCGCTACTATGGCTACACCTTC	CASSERGRYYGYTF
.	TRBV6-5	TRBJ2-2	many	TGTGCCAGCATTAAGGGGAGCACCGGGGAGCTGTTTTTT	CASIKGSTGELFF
.	TRBV9	TRBJ2-7	.	TGTGCCAGCAGCCAGACGGTGTCCCCCTACGAGCAGTACTTC	CASSQTVSPYEQYF
TRBD1	TRBV7-9	TRBJ2-7	many	TGTGCCAGCAGTCAGGGACAGCTTGCCTCCTACGAGCAGTACTTC	CASSQGQLASYEQYF
TRBD1	TRBV7-9	TRBJ1-1	many	TGTGCCAGCGGCCCCCCGGGACAGGGGGTTTTGACTGAAGCTTTCTTT	CASGPPGQGVLTEAFF
.	TRBV27	TRBJ2-2	.	TGTGCCAGCAGTCAGACATTTGCCGGGGAGCTGTTTTTT	CASSQTFAGELFF
TRBD1	TRBV6-1	TRBJ1-1	many	TGTGCCAGCAGTGACGGGGACAGGCGTCGTGAAGCTTTCTTT	CASSDGDRRREAFF
.	TRBV6-1	TRBJ2-4	.	TGTGCCAGCAGTGAAGCGATTCGCGGGACAGCCAAAAACATTCAGTACTTC	CASSEAIRGTAKNIQYF
.	TRBV29-1	TRBJ2-2	many	TGCAGCGTTGCTGTGGGGCAAGACACCGGGGAGCTGTTTTTT	CSVAVGQDTGELFF